Listed below are T cell receptor beta chains from one sample, sequenced in a study of shared clonotypes between healthy human individuals. TCRdb's copy holds only in-frame clones and misses some; the assay was immunoSEQ multiplex PCR. The table records 2 million to 3 million clones, 93% of them present only once. Sequences were obtained from naive CD4+ T cells from PBMCs. The receptor set was obtained from a man aged 18 to 30 in good health. Some clones in this sample may be carry-over from other donors' samples. CDR3s include the opening cysteine and the closing phenylalanine or tryptophan. Each record gives: J gene, V gene, clone size, D gene, CDR3 protein, CDR3 DNA. A D gene is named only where the DNA matches it firmly. A row's size may be missing; if present it is once, few, many or a size class.

>TRBJ1-1|TRBV5-5|.|.
CASTLPHPGQMNTEAFF
TGTGCCAGCACCCTACCCCATCCGGGACAAATGAACACTGAAGCTTTCTTT
>TRBJ2-3|TRBV14|.|.
CASSQVLGGTDTQYF
TGTGCCAGCAGCCAAGTTCTAGGGGGCACAGATACGCAGTATTTT
>TRBJ1-2|TRBV6-1|.|TRBD1
CASSGTGDNYGYTF
TGTGCCAGCAGTGGTACAGGGGATAACTATGGCTACACCTTC
>TRBJ1-2|TRBV5-5|.|.
CASSLDLGNYGYTF
TGTGCCAGCAGCTTGGACCTGGGTAACTATGGCTACACCTTC
>TRBJ1-2|TRBV4-3|.|.
CASSQGRVEVGGYTF
TGCGCCAGCAGCCAAGGTCGGGTCGAGGTCGGAGGCTACACCTTC
>TRBJ2-7|TRBV5-6|.|.
CASSQYYEQYF
TGTGCCAGCAGTCAATACTACGAGCAGTACTTC
>TRBJ2-7|TRBV5-1|.|.
CASSLNLAVEPYEQYF
TGCGCCAGCAGCTTGAATTTGGCAGTCGAGCCCTACGAGCAGTACTTC
>TRBJ2-6|TRBV5-8|.|.
CASSRGDTYSGANVLTF
TGTGCCAGCAGCCGCGGGGACACCTACTCTGGGGCCAACGTCCTGACTTTC
>TRBJ1-2|TRBV10-3|.|.
CAISARQEHGYTF
TGTGCCATCAGTGCGAGGCAGGAGCATGGCTACACCTTC
>TRBJ2-1|TRBV2|.|.
CASLERALFLSYNEQFF
TGTGCCAGCTTAGAGCGAGCCCTGTTTTTATCCTACAATGAGCAGTTCTTC
>TRBJ1-1|TRBV5-1|.|.
CASSLVRGALNTEAFF
TGCGCCAGCAGCTTGGTACGGGGGGCCCTCAACACTGAAGCTTTCTTT
>TRBJ1-5|TRBV27|.|TRBD1
CASTPGTGGGQPQHF
TGTGCCAGCACCCCTGGGACAGGGGGCGGTCAGCCCCAGCATTTT
>TRBJ2-7|TRBV2|.|.
CASLPAGHDYEQYF
TGTGCCAGCCTACCGGCGGGACACGACTACGAGCAGTACTTC
>TRBJ1-5|TRBV18|.|.
CASSPEMGAKGQPQHF
TGTGCCAGCTCACCGGAGATGGGGGCGAAGGGACAGCCCCAGCATTTT
>TRBJ2-1|TRBV7-8|.|.
CASSPTGNEQFF
TGTGCCAGCAGCCCGACTGGGAATGAGCAGTTCTTC
>TRBJ2-2|TRBV9|.|.
CASSGLVNTGELFF
TGTGCCAGCAGCGGACTAGTCAACACCGGGGAGCTGTTTTTT
>TRBJ2-1|TRBV7-3|.|.
CASSFTRGGYNEQFF
TGTGCCAGCAGTTTCACCAGGGGTGGATACAATGAGCAGTTCTTC
>TRBJ1-4|TRBV18|.|.
CASSAPGEKLFF
TGTGCCAGCTCAGCCCCAGGTGAAAAACTGTTTTTT
>TRBJ1-6|TRBV7-9|.|.
CASSPSPVSPLHF
TGTGCCAGCAGCCCAAGCCCGGTCTCACCCCTCCACTTT
>TRBJ2-3|TRBV6-1|.|TRBD2
CASSALTSGSGTDTQYF
TGTGCCAGCAGTGCCCTCACTAGCGGGAGTGGTACAGATACGCAGTATTTT
>TRBJ1-6|TRBV7-2|.|.
CASSFGYNSPLHF
TGTGCCAGCAGCTTCGGGTATAATTCACCCCTCCACTTT
>TRBJ1-5|TRBV6-5|.|TRBD1
CASRLTGSHQPQHF
TGTGCCAGCAGGCTGACAGGGTCGCATCAGCCCCAGCATTTT
>TRBJ2-7|TRBV6-1|.|.
CASSDGHLASYEQYF
TGTGCCAGCAGTGATGGACACCTTGCCTCCTACGAGCAGTACTTC
>TRBJ2-5|TRBV9|.|.
CASSVNQETQYF
TGTGCCAGCAGCGTAAACCAAGAGACCCAGTACTTC
>TRBJ2-1|TRBV13|.|TRBD2
CASSLFAGGKYNEQFF
TGTGCCAGCAGCTTATTCGCGGGAGGCAAGTACAATGAGCAGTTCTTC
>TRBJ1-5|TRBV2|.|.
CASSRGAGQPQHF
TGTGCCAGCAGCCGAGGAGCTGGACAGCCCCAGCATTTT
>TRBJ2-1|TRBV2|.|.
CASLATLYNEQFF
TGTGCCAGCCTAGCGACCCTCTACAATGAGCAGTTCTTC
>TRBJ2-2|TRBV10-3|once|.
CAISRQTDPNTGELFF
TGTGCCATCAGCCGCCAGACAGACCCGAACACCGGGGAGCTGTTTTTT
>TRBJ2-2|TRBV19|.|.
CASRGSLNTGELFF
TGTGCCAGTAGAGGAAGCCTGAACACCGGGGAGCTGTTTTTT
>TRBJ1-4|TRBV5-1|.|.
CASSLDMHGGGEKLFF
TGCGCCAGCAGCTTGGATATGCACGGGGGCGGCGAAAAACTGTTTTTT
>TRBJ1-6|TRBV5-4|.|.
CASSPMKNSPLHF
TGTGCCAGCAGCCCCATGAAAAATTCACCCCTCCACTTT
>TRBJ2-1|TRBV6-6|.|TRBD1
CASKRTGEAYNEQFF
TGTGCCAGCAAGAGGACAGGGGAAGCCTACAATGAGCAGTTCTTC
>TRBJ2-2|TRBV6-5|.|.
CASSSLGGVDTGELFF
TGTGCCAGCAGTTCCCTGGGGGGAGTCGATACCGGGGAGCTGTTTTTT
>TRBJ1-2|TRBV4-1|few|.
CASPAGNYGYTF
TGCGCCAGTCCGGCTGGAAACTATGGCTACACCTTC
>TRBJ2-7|TRBV7-2|.|.
CASSFGRRNYEQYF
TGTGCCAGCAGCTTCGGGAGACGGAACTACGAGCAGTACTTC
>TRBJ2-5|TRBV7-3|.|.
CASSLTGGPRETQYF
TGTGCCAGCAGCTTAACGGGGGGCCCGCGGGAGACCCAGTACTTC
>TRBJ2-7|TRBV7-2|.|.
CASKANVGYEQYF
TGTGCCAGCAAGGCGAACGTGGGGTACGAGCAGTACTTC
>TRBJ2-2|TRBV7-3|.|TRBD2
CASTPSGGLAGGLGTGELFF
TGTGCCAGCACCCCAAGCGGGGGACTAGCGGGAGGCCTGGGCACCGGGGAGCTGTTTTTT
>TRBJ2-7|TRBV5-1|.|.
CASSSMPSSEQYF
TGCGCCAGCAGCTCGATGCCATCGAGCGAGCAGTACTTC
>TRBJ1-6|TRBV6-1|.|TRBD1
CASSEGPGGISPLHF
TGTGCCAGCAGTGAAGGCCCAGGGGGCATTTCACCCCTCCACTTT
>TRBJ2-7|TRBV6-5|once|.
CASVGGLPYEQYF
TGTGCCTCCGTTGGGGGTTTACCCTACGAGCAGTACTTC
>TRBJ1-5|TRBV10-3|.|.
CAISDRVSYQPQHF
TGTGCCATCAGTGACAGGGTCAGTTATCAGCCCCAGCATTTT
>TRBJ1-2|TRBV5-6|.|TRBD1
CASSRTGFPYGYTF
TGTGCCAGCAGCCGGACAGGTTTCCCCTATGGCTACACCTTC
>TRBJ2-3|TRBV10-3|.|TRBD2
CAIRGTSGRTDTQYF
TGTGCCATCCGCGGGACTAGCGGGCGCACAGATACGCAGTATTTT
>TRBJ1-1|TRBV18|.|.
CASSPRENTEAFF
TGTGCCAGCTCCCCCAGGGAGAACACTGAAGCTTTCTTT
>TRBJ2-3|TRBV29-1|.|.
CSVASGQGPDTQYF
TGCAGCGTTGCCTCGGGACAAGGACCAGATACGCAGTATTTT
>TRBJ2-3|TRBV5-4|.|.
CASSPHRDTVGTDTQYF
TGTGCCAGCAGCCCTCACCGGGACACCGTAGGTACAGATACGCAGTATTTT
>TRBJ2-7|TRBV10-3|.|.
CAIRAPSSSYEQYF
TGTGCCATCAGGGCCCCCTCCTCCTCCTACGAGCAGTACTTC
>TRBJ2-7|TRBV28|once|TRBD2
CASSPTSGREGRVEQYF
TGTGCCAGCAGCCCGACTAGCGGGAGGGAGGGTCGGGTTGAGCAGTACTTC